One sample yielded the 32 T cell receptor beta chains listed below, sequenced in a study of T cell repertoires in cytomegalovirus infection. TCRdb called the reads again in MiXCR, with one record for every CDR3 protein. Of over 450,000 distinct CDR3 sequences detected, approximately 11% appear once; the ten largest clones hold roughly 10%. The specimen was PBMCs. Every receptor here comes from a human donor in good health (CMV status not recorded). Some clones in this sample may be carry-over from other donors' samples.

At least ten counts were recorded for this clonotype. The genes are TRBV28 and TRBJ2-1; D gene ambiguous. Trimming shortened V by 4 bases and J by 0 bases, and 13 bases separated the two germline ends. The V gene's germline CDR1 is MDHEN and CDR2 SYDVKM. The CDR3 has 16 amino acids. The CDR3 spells CASSWAWGGSYNEQFF. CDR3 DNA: TGTGCCAGCAGTTGGGCGTGGGGTGGCTCCTACAATGAGCAGTTCTTC.

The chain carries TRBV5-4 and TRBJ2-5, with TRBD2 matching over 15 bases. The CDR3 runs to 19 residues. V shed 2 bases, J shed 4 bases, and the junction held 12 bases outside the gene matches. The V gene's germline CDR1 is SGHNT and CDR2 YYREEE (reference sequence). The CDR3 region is CASSFPGLAGGPTSETQYF. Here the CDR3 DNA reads TGTGCCAGCAGCTTCCCGGGACTAGCGGGGGGACCCACCTCAGAGACCCAGTACTTC.

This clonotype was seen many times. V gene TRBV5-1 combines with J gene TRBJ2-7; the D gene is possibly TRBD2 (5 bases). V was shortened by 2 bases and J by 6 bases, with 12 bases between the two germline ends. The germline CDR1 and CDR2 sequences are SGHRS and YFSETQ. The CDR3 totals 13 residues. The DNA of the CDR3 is TGCGCCAGCAGCTTCGAAGGAGGTGGCGAGCAGTACTTC. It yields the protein CASSFEGGGEQYF.

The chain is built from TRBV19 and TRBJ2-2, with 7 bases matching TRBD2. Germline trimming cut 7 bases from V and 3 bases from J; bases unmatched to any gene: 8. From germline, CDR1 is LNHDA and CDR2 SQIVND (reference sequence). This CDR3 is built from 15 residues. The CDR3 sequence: CASTGRGSYTGELFF. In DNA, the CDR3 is TGTGCCAGTACCGGGCGCGGGAGTTACACCGGGGAGCTGTTTTTT.

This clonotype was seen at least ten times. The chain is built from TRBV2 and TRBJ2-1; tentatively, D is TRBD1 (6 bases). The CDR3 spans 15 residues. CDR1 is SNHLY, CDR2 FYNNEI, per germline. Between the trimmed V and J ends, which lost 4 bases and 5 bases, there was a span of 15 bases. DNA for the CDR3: TGTGCCAGCAGTGGCAGGGGTCCGGGCGACAATGAGCAGTTCTTC. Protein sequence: CASSGRGPGDNEQFF.

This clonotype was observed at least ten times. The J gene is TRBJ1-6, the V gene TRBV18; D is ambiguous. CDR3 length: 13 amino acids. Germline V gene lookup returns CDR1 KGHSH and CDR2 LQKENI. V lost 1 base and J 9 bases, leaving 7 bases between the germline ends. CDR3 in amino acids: CASSPLVGSPLHF. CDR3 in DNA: TGTGCCAGCTCACCACTAGTGGGTTCACCCCTCCACTTT.

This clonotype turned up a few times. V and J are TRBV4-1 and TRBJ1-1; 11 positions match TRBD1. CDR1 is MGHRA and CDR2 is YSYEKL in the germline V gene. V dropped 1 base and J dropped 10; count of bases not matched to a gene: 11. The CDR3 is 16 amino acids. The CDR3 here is CASSQASRTGGLLAFF. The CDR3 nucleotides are TGCGCCAGCAGCCAAGCTTCCAGGACAGGGGGCTTACTAGCTTTCTTT.

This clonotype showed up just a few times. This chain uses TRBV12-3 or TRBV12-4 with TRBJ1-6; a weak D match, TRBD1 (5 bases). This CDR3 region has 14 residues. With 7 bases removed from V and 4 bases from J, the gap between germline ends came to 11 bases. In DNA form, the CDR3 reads TGTGCCAGCAACTTCGGGGGGTATAATTCACCCCTCCACTTT. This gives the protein CASNFGGYNSPLHF.

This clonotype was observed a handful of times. CDR3 in DNA: TGTGCCAGCAGTCATAACACCAGGGGAGACGATCAGCCCCAGCATTTT. Encoded protein: CASSHNTRGDDQPQHF. The genes are TRBV28 and TRBJ1-5, with TRBD1 as a possible D gene (6 bases). Trimming cost V 5 bases and J 5 bases, with 19 bases left between them. This CDR3 has 16 residues. Germline CDR1 reads MDHEN; CDR2 reads SYDVKM.

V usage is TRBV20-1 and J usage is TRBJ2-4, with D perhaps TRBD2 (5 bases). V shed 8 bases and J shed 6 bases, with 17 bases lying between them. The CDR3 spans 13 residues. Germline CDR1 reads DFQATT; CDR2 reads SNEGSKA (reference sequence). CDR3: CSPEGPERNIQYF. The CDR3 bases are TGCAGTCCAGAGGGTCCAGAACGAAACATTCAGTACTTC.

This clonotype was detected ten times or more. Here the CDR3 DNA reads TGTGCCAGCAGCTTATCGGGAGGACTTCAAGAGACCCAGTACTTC. It is translated as CASSLSGGLQETQYF. The chain is built from TRBV7-3 and TRBJ2-5; TRBD2 aligns across 7 bases. J lost 2 bases, V lost 2 bases, and 5 bases had no gene match. This CDR3 spans 15 amino acids. The germline gives CDR1 SGHTA, CDR2 FQGTGA.

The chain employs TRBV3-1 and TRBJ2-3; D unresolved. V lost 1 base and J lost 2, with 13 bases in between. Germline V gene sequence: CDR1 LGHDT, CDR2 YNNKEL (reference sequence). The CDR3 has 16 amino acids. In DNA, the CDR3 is TGTGCCAGCAGCCAAGGAGATGCCCAAGCCACAGATACGCAGTATTTT. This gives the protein CASSQGDAQATDTQYF.

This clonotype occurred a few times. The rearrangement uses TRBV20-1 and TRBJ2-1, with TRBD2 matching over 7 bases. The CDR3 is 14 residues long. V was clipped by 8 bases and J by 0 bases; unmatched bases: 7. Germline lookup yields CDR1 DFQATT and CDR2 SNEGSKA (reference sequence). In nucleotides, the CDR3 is TGCAGTCCGGTTGGCGGGGGCTCCTACAATGAGCAGTTCTTC. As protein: CSPVGGGSYNEQFF.

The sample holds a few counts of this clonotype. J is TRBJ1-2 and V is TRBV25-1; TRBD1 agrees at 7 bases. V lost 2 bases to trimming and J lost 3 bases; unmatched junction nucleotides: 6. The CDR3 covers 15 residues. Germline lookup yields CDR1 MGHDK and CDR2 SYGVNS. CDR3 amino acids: CASSEVTGEYYGYTF. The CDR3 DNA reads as TGTGCCAGCAGTGAAGTAACAGGGGAATACTATGGCTACACCTTC.

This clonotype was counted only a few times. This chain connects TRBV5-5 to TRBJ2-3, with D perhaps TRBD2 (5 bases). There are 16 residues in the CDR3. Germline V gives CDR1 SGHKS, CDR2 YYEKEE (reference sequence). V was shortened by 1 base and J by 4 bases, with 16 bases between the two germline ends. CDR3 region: CASSLFVGEVPDTQYF. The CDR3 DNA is TGTGCCAGCAGCTTGTTTGTGGGAGAGGTCCCAGATACGCAGTATTTT.

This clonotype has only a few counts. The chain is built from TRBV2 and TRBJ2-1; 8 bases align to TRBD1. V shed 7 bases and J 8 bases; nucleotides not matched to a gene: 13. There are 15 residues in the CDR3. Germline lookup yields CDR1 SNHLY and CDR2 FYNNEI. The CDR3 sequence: CASTKTGEFLDEQFF. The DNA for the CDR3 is TGTGCCAGCACCAAGACAGGGGAGTTCTTAGATGAGCAGTTCTTC.

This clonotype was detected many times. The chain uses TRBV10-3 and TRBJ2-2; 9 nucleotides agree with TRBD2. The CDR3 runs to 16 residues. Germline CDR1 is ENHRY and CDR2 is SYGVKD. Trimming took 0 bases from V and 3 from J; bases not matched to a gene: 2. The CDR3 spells CAISESSSGDTGELFF. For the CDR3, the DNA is TGTGCCATCAGTGAGTCGTCTAGCGGGGACACCGGGGAGCTGTTTTTT.

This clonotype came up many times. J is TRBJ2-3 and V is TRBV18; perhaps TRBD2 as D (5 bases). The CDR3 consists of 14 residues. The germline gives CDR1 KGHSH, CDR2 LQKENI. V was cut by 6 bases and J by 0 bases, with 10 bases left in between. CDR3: CASSRLASTDTQYF. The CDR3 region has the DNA TGTGCCAGCTCTCGCTTAGCGAGCACAGATACGCAGTATTTT.

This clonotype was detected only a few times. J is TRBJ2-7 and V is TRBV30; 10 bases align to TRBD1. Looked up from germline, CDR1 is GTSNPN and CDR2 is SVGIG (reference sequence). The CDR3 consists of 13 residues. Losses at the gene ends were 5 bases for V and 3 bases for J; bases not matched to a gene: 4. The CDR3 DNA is TGTGCCTGGCAGGGGACAGGGGTCTACGAGCAGTACTTC. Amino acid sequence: CAWQGTGVYEQYF.

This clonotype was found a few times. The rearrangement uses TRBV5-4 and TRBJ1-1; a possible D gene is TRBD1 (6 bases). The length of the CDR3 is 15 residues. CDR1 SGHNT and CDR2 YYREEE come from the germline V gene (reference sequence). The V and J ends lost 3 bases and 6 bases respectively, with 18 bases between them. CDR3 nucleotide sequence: TGTGCCAGCAGCTCCCGAGAGGGGGGAGGTCCTGAAGCTTTCTTT. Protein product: CASSSREGGGPEAFF. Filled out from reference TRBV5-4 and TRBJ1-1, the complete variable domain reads ETGVTQSPTHLIKTRGQQVTLRCSSQSGHNTVSWYQQALGQGPQFIFQYYREEENGRGNFPPRFSGLQFPNYSSELNVNALELDDSALYLCASSSREGGGPEAFFGQGTRLTVV.

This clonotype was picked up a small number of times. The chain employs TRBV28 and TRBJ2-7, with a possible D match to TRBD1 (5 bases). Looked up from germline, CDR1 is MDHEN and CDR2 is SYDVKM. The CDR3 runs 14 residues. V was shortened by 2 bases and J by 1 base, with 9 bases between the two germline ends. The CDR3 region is CASSLQGQSYEQYF. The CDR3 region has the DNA TGTGCCAGCAGTTTACAGGGCCAATCCTACGAGCAGTACTTC.

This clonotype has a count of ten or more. This CDR3 is CAISVRPNQPQHF. The DNA for the CDR3 is TGTGCCATCAGTGTTAGACCGAATCAGCCCCAGCATTTT. The J gene is TRBJ1-5, the V gene TRBV10-3; D gene unclear. V shed 4 bases and J shed 4 bases, with 8 bases lying between them. Germline V gene data show CDR1 as ENHRY and CDR2 as SYGVKD. The CDR3 runs to 13 residues.

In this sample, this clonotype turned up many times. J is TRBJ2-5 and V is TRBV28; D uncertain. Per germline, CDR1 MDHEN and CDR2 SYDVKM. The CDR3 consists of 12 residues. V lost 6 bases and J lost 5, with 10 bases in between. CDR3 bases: TGTGCCAGCAGACAACTTGGGGAGACCCAGTACTTC. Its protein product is CASRQLGETQYF.

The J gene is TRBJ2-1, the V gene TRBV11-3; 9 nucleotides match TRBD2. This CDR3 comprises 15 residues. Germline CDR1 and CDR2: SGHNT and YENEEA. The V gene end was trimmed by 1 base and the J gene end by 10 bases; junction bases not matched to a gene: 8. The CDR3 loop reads CASSLASGLANEQFF. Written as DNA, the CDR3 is TGTGCCAGCAGCTTAGCCTCCGGACTAGCGAACGAGCAGTTCTTC.

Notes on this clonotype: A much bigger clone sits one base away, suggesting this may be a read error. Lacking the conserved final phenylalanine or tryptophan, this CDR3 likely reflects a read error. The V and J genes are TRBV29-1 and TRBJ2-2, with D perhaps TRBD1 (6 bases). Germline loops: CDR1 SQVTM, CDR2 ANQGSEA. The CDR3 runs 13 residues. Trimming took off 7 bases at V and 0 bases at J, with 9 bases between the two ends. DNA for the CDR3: TGCAGCGCAGGACAGACGAACACCGGGGAGCTGTTTTCT. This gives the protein CSAGQTNTGELFS.

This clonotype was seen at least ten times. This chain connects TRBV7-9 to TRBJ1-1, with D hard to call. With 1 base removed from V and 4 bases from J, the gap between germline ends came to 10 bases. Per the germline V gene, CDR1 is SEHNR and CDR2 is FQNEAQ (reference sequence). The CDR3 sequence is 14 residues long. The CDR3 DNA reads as TGTGCCAGCAGCTTAGGTCTCATTACCACTGAAGCTTTCTTT. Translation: CASSLGLITTEAFF.

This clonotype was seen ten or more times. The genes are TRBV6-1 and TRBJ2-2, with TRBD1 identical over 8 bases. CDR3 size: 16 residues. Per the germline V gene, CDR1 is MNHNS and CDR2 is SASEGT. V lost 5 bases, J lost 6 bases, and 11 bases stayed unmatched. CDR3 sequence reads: CASSPSTGEIPGELFF. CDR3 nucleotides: TGTGCCAGCAGTCCGTCGACAGGGGAGATACCCGGGGAGCTGTTTTTT.

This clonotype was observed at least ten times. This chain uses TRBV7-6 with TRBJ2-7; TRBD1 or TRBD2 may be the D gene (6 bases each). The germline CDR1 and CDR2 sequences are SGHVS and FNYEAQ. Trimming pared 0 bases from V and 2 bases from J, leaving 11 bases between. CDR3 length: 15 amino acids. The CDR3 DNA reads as TGTGCCAGCAGCTTAGCGGACGGGGGCACCTACGAGCAGTACTTC. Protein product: CASSLADGGTYEQYF.

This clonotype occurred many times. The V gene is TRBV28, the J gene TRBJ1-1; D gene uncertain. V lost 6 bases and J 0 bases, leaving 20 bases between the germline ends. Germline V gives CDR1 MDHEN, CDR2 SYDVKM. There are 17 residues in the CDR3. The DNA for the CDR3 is TGTGCCAGCAGCCCAACATCCTACACCACCATGAACACTGAAGCTTTCTTT. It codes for CASSPTSYTTMNTEAFF.

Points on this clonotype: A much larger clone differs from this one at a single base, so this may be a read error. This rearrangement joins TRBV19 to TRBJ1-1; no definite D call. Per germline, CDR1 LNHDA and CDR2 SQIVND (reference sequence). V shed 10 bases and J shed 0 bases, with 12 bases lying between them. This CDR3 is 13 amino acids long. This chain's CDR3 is CATLVTLNTEAFF. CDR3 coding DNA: TGTGCCACTCTGGTCACCTTGAACACTGAAGCTTTCTTT.

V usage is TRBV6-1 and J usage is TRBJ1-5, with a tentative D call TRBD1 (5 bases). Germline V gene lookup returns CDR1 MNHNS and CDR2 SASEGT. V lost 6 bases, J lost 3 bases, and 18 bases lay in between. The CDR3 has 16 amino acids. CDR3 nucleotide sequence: TGTGCCAGCAGGGACACCAGAACCGACAACAATCAGCCCCAGCATTTT. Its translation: CASRDTRTDNNQPQHF.

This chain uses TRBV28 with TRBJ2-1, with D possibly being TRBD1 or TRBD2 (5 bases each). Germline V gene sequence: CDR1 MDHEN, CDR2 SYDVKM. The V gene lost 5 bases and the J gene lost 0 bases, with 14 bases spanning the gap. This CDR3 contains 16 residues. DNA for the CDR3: TGTGCCAGCAGTCCCCAGGGAGCGAACTCCTACAATGAGCAGTTCTTC. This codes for CASSPQGANSYNEQFF.